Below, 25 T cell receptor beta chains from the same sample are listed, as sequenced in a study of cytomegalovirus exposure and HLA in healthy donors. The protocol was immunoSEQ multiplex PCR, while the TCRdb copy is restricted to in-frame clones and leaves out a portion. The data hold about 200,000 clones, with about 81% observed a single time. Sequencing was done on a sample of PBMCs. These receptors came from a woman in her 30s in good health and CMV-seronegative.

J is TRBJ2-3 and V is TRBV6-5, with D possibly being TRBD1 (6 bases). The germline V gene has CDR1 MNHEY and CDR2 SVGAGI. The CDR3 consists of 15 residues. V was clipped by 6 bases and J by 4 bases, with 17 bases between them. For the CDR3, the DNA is TGTGCCAGCAGGGGACACGGGAAAGAGGCAGATACGCAGTATTTT. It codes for CASRGHGKEADTQYF.

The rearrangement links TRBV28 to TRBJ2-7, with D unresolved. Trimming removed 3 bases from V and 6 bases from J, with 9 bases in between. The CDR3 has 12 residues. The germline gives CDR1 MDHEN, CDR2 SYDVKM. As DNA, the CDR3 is TGTGCCAGCAGTTTTTTCGGGTTCGAGCAGTACTTC. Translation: CASSFFGFEQYF.

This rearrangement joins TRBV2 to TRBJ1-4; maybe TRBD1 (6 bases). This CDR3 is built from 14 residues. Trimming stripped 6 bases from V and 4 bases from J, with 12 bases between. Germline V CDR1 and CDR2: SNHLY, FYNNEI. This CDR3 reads CASRGGRGNEKLFF. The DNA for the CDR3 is TGTGCCAGCAGGGGGGGGCGAGGTAATGAAAAACTGTTTTTT.

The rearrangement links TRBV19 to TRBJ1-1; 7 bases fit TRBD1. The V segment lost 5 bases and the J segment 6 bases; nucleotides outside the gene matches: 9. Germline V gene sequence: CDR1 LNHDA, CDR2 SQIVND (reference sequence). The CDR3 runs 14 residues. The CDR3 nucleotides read TGTGCCAGTAGTCCTCGACAGGGTGGTTCTGAAGCTTTCTTT. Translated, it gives CASSPRQGGSEAFF.

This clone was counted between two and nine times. DNA for the CDR3: TGCGCCAGCAGTCCGTCGACATCACGGGAGCAGTACTTC. This codes for CASSPSTSREQYF. This sequence joins TRBV10-1 and TRBJ2-7; D is unresolved. Per the germline V gene, CDR1 is WNHNN and CDR2 is SYGVQD (reference sequence). The CDR3 totals 13 residues. The V gene lost 5 bases and the J gene lost 7 bases, with 15 bases spanning the gap.

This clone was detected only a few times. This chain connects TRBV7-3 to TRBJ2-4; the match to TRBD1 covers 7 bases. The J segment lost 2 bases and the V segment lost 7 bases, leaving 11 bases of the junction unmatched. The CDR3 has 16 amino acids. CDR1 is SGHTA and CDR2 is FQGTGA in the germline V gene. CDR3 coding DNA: TGTGCCAGCAACATGTCTGAGACAGGGACCAAAAACATTCAGTACTTC. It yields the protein CASNMSETGTKNIQYF.

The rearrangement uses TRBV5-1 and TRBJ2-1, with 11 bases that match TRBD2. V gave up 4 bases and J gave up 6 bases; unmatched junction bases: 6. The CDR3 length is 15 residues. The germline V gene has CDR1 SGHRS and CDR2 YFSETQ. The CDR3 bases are TGCGCCAGCAGCATAGCGGGAGGGCCTTTCAATGAGCAGTTCTTC. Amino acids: CASSIAGGPFNEQFF.

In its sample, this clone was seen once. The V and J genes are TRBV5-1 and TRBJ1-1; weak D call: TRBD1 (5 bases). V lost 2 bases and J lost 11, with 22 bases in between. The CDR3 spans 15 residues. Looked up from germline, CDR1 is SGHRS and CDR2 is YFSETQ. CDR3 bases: TGCGCCAGCAGCTTCCGGACACCCGATAGGGATCGGGCTTTCTTT. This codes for CASSFRTPDRDRAFF. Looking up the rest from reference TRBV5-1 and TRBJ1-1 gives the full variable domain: KAGVTQTPRYLIKTRGQQVTLSCSPISGHRSVSWYQQTPGQGLQFLFEYFSETQRNKGNFPGRFSGRQFSNSRSEMNVSTLELGDSALYLCASSFRTPDRDRAFFGQGTRLTVV.

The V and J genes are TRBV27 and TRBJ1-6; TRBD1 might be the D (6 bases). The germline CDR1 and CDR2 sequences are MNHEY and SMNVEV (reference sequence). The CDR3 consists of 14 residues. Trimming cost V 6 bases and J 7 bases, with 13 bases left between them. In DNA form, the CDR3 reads TGTGCCAGCAGCCAGACAGGTTGGAATTCACCCCTCCACTTT. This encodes CASSQTGWNSPLHF.

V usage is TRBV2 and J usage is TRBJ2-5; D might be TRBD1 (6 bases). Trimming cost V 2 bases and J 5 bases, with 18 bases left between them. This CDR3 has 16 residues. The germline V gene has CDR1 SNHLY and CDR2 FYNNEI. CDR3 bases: TGTGCCAGCAGTGAACAGCCAGGGGTTGAGAGGGAGACCCAGTACTTC. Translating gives CASSEQPGVERETQYF.

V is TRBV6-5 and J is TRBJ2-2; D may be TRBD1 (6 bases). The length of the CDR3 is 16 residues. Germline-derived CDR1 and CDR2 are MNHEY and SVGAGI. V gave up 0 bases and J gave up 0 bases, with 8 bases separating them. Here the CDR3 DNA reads TGTGCCAGCAGTTACTCCGGGACAACGAACACCGGGGAGCTGTTTTTT. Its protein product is CASSYSGTTNTGELFF.

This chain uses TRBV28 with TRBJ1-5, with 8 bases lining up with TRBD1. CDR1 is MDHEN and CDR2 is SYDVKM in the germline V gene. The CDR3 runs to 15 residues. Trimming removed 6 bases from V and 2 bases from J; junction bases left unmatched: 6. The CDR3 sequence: CASSPGTGGNQPQHF. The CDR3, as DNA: TGTGCCAGCAGCCCCGGGACAGGAGGCAATCAGCCCCAGCATTTT.

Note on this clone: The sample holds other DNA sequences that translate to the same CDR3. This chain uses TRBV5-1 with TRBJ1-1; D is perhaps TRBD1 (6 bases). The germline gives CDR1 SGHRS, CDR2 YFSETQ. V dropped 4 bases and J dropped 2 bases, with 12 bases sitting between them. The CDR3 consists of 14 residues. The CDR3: CASSPGHGNTEAFF. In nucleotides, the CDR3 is TGCGCCAGCAGCCCGGGACACGGAAACACTGAAGCTTTCTTT.

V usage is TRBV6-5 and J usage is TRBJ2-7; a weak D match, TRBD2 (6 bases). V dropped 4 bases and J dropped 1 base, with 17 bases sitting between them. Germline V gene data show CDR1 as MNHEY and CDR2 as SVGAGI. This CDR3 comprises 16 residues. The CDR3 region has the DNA TGTGCCAGCAGTTTTCCGCCAGGGACTCCTTCCTACGAGCAGTACTTC. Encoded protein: CASSFPPGTPSYEQYF.

CDR3 residues: CASTYERVDEKLFF. CDR3 nucleotide sequence: TGTGCCAGCACCTATGAGCGAGTGGATGAAAAACTGTTTTTT. The chain carries TRBV6-6 and TRBJ1-4; D ambiguous. This CDR3 is 14 amino acids long. Germline lookup yields CDR1 MNHNY and CDR2 SVGAGI (reference sequence). V was cut by 7 bases and J by 6 bases, with 15 bases left in between.

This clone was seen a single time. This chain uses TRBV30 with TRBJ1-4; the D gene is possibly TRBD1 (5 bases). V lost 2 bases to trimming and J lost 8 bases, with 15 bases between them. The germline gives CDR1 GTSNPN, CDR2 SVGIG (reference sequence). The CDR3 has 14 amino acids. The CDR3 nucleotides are TGTGCCTGGAGTAGAGGACTCGGGGGGGAAAAACTGTTTTTT. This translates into CAWSRGLGGEKLFF.

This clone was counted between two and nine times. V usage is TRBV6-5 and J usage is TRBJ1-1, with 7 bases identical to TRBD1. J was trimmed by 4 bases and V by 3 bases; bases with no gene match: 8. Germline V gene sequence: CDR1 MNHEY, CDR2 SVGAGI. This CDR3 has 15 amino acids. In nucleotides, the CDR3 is TGTGCCAGCAGTTATGAGGGGGCAGGGAGCACTGAAGCTTTCTTT. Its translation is CASSYEGAGSTEAFF.

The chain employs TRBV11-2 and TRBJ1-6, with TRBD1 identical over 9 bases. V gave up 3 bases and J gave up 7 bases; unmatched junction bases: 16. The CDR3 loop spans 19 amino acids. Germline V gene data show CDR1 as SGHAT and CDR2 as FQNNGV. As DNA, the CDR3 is TGTGCCAGCAGCTTGAGAACTTCCCGGACAGGGGATGGGAATTCACCCCTCCACTTT. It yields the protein CASSLRTSRTGDGNSPLHF.

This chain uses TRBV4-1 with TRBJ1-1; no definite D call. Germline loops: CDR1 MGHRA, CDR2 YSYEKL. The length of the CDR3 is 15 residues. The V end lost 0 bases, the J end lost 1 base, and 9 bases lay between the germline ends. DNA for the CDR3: TGCGCCAGCAGCCAAGAGAGATACTCGAACACTGAAGCTTTCTTT. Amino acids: CASSQERYSNTEAFF.

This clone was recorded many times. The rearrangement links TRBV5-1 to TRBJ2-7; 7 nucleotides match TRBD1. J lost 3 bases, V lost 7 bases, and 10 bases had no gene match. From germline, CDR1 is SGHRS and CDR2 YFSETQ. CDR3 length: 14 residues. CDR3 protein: CASCRDRSFYEQYF. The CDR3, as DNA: TGCGCCAGCTGCCGGGACAGAAGTTTCTACGAGCAGTACTTC.

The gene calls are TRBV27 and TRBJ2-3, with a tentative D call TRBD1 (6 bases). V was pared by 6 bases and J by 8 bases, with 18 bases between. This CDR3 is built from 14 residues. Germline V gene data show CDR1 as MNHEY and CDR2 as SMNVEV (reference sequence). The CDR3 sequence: CASRMDSPTGTQYF. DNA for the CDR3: TGTGCCAGCAGGATGGACAGCCCAACGGGTACGCAGTATTTT.

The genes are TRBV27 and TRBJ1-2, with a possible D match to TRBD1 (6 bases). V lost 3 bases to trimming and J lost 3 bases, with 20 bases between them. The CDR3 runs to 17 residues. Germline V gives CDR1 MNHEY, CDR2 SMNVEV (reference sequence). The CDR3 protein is CASSFLEQGSHHYGYTF. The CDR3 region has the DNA TGTGCCAGCAGTTTTTTGGAGCAGGGGTCTCATCACTATGGCTACACCTTC.

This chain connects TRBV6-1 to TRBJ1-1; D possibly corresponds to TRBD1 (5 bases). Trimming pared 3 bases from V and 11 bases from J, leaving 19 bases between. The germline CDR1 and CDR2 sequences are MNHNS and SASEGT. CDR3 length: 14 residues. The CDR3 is CASSDQGRYIEAFF. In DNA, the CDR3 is TGTGCCAGCAGTGATCAGGGTCGGTATATCGAGGCTTTCTTT.

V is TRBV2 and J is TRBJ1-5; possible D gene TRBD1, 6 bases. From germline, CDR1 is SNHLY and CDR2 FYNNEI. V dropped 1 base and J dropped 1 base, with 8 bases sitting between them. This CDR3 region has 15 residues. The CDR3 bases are TGTGCCAGCAGTGAAGATACAGGGAGCAATCAGCCCCAGCATTTT. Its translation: CASSEDTGSNQPQHF.

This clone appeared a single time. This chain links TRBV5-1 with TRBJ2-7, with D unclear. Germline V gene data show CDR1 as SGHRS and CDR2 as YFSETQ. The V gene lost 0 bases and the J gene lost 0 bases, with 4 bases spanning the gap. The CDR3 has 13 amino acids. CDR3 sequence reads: CASSLAGSYEQYF. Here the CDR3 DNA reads TGCGCCAGCAGCTTGGCGGGCTCCTACGAGCAGTACTTC. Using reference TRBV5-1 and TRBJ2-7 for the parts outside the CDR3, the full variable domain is KAGVTQTPRYLIKTRGQQVTLSCSPISGHRSVSWYQQTPGQGLQFLFEYFSETQRNKGNFPGRFSGRQFSNSRSEMNVSTLELGDSALYLCASSLAGSYEQYFGPGTRLTVT.